This T cell receptor (beta chain) originates from a study of T-cell reconstitution after alpha-beta-depleted transplantation in children. CDR1 MNHNS and CDR2 SASEGT come from the germline V gene. The CDR3 covers 16 residues. V was clipped by 3 bases and J by 3 bases; unmatched bases: 10. Study-wide findings and caveats: As was reported, about two months after transplant, alpha-beta T cells came from several hundred expanded graft clones. Surviving recipient T cells and thymic progenitors underlay high day-60 TCRbeta diversity in some patients. Newly generated T cells supplied most T-cell counts and diversity one year post-transplant.

The authors prepared the TCRbeta library with unique molecular identifiers. TCRdb redid the calling of the PCR reads with MiXCR, one entry per CDR3 protein. The sample comprises roughly 120,000 distinct CDR3 sequences, about a tenth of which are singletons, and roughly a third rests with the top ten. On this clonotype: The antigen remains undetermined.

V gene TRBV6-1 combines with J gene TRBJ1-2; 7 nucleotides match TRBD1. The material was PBMCs, obtained before TCRalphabeta/CD19-depleted stem cell transplant. The TCR comes from a boy aged 2 to 10 with acute lymphoblastic leukemia, due to receive a stem cell transplant. Written as DNA, the CDR3 is TGTGCCAGCAGTGATCCCCGGACAGGAACCCACTATGGCTACACCTTC. Amino acids: CASSDPRTGTHYGYTF.